The clone carrying this T cell receptor beta chain was counted ten times or more. Its antigen remains unknown. The data are from a study of T cell repertoires in cytomegalovirus infection. Study overall: Through public TCR beta signatures, both CMV infection and matching HLA type were indicated. Whole-study results and caveats: CMV carriers having the relevant HLA were flagged by cumulative public TCR beta family frequency.

A single record per CDR3 protein comes from TCRdb applying MiXCR to the reads. The sample lists some 300,000 distinct CDR3 sequences; roughly 9.3% were seen once. The TCR sequence derives from a human donor in good health (CMV status not recorded). Some clones in this sample may be carry-over from other donors' samples. The source material was PBMCs.

The CDR3 is CASSRTGGLAGNTIYF. CDR3 nucleotides: TGTGCCAGCAGCCGGACAGGGGGTTTGGCAGGAAACACCATATATTTT. The chain employs TRBV28 and TRBJ1-3; 10 bases map to TRBD1. The CDR3 extends over 16 amino acids. Germline V gives CDR1 MDHEN, CDR2 SYDVKM. V dropped 6 bases and J dropped 4; count of bases not matched to a gene: 9. The entire variable domain, with the rest obtained from reference TRBV28 and TRBJ1-3, is as follows: DVKVTQSSRYLVKRTGEKVFLECVQDMDHENMFWYRQDPGLGLRLIYFSYDVKMKEKGDIPEGYSVSREKKERFSLILESASTNQTSMYLCASSRTGGLAGNTIYFGEGSWLTVV.